These 28 T cell receptor beta chains originate from one sample sequenced in a study of cytomegalovirus exposure and HLA in healthy donors. Primers included in the PCR were 60 Vbeta and 13 Jbeta primers. The data were produced by immunoSEQ multiplex PCR, yet TCRdb's version contains in-frame clones alone and is incomplete. The sample gives some 130,000 clones, about 76% of which show up once; about 1.5% is in the top ten. Input material: PBMCs. These receptors were collected from a woman aged 35 to 49 in good health and CMV-seronegative.

The CDR3 loop reads CASSLRRGRRTEAFF. As DNA, the CDR3 is TGTGCCAGCAGCTTAAGAAGGGGGCGTCGGACTGAAGCTTTCTTT. The chain couples TRBV7-9 to TRBJ1-1; 7 nucleotides agree with TRBD1. The CDR3 has 15 residues. Germline CDR1 and CDR2: SEHNR and FQNEAQ (reference sequence). Trimming took 2 bases from V and 5 from J; bases not matched to a gene: 8. The full variable domain, rest sourced from reference TRBV7-9 and TRBJ1-1, is DTGVSQNPRHKITKRGQNVTFRCDPISEHNRLYWYRQTLGQGPEFLTYFQNEAQLEKSRLLSDRFSAERPKGSFSTLEIQRTEQGDSAMYLCASSLRRGRRTEAFFGQGTRLTVV.

The V call is TRBV5-1, the J call TRBJ2-7; TRBD2 matches at 7 bases. Germline V CDR1 and CDR2: SGHRS, YFSETQ. Losses at the gene ends were 0 bases for V and 2 bases for J; bases not matched to a gene: 5. CDR3 length: 15 residues. The CDR3 DNA is TGCGCCAGCAGCTTGGCGGGGGGATTTACCTACGAGCAGTACTTC. Amino acids: CASSLAGGFTYEQYF.

This chain joins TRBV7-2 and TRBJ1-6; 7 bases align to TRBD1. CDR3 length: 16 amino acids. Trimming took 2 bases from V and 6 from J; bases not matched to a gene: 7. Germline V gives CDR1 SGHTA, CDR2 FQGNSA. The CDR3 spells CASSLSAGGGNSPLHF. The CDR3 region has the DNA TGTGCCAGCAGCTTATCCGCAGGGGGAGGTAATTCACCCCTCCACTTT.

The V call is TRBV10-3, the J call TRBJ2-5; 9 nucleotides line up with TRBD2. The J call may be mistaken, given a closer DNA end match to TRBJ2-7. The germline gives CDR1 ENHRY, CDR2 SYGVKD. This CDR3 spans 16 amino acids. Written as DNA, the CDR3 is TGTGCCATCAGTGAAGGTCTAGCGGGGATCTCCTACGAGCAGTACTTC. The encoded protein is CAISEGLAGISYEQYF.

The chain couples TRBV4-3 to TRBJ2-2; D is uncertain. V lost 1 base and J lost 1, with 7 bases in between. Germline CDR1 reads LGHNA; CDR2 reads YSLEER. The CDR3 runs to 15 residues. CDR3 loop: CASSQGAVNTGELFF. The CDR3 coding sequence is TGCGCCAGCAGCCAAGGTGCAGTGAACACCGGGGAGCTGTTTTTT.

The chain links TRBV5-6 to TRBJ2-1; 7 bases fit TRBD1. Germline CDR1 reads SGHDT; CDR2 reads YYEEEE. The CDR3 length is 16 residues. V trimming: 4 bases; J trimming: 4 bases; junction bases outside the gene matches: 11. DNA of the CDR3: TGTGCCAGCAGCGGACAGTCGACAGGGTGGTACAATGAGCAGTTCTTC. The encoded protein is CASSGQSTGWYNEQFF.

This chain joins TRBV6-5 and TRBJ1-6; 7 bases agree with TRBD1. The CDR3 runs 14 residues. CDR1 and CDR2 from the germline V gene are MNHEY and SVGAGI. Trimming took 2 bases from V and 5 from J; bases not matched to a gene: 0. The CDR3 here is CASSYDRDNSPLHF. The DNA of the CDR3 is TGTGCCAGCAGTTACGACAGGGATAATTCACCCCTCCACTTT.

V and J are TRBV11-2 and TRBJ2-3; 8 bases map to TRBD2. From germline, CDR1 is SGHAT and CDR2 FQNNGV. J was trimmed by 0 bases and V by 1 base; bases with no gene match: 3. The CDR3 spans 16 residues. CDR3 loop: CASSLGQRGSTDTQYF. In nucleotides, the CDR3 is TGTGCCAGCAGCTTAGGCCAGCGGGGGAGCACAGATACGCAGTATTTT.

The V gene is TRBV10-3, the J gene TRBJ2-5; 9 positions match TRBD2. V shed 11 bases and J 4 bases; nucleotides not matched to a gene: 14. Germline V lookup: CDR1 ENHRY, CDR2 SYGVKD. CDR3 length: 15 residues. The CDR3 spells CASNGGGGAGETQYF. CDR3 nucleotide sequence: TGTGCCTCCAACGGCGGCGGGGGGGCTGGAGAGACCCAGTACTTC.

This sequence joins TRBV5-1 and TRBJ2-1, with D maybe TRBD1 (6 bases). The CDR3 has 16 amino acids. Germline V lookup: CDR1 SGHRS, CDR2 YFSETQ. V was pared by 0 bases and J by 8 bases, with 18 bases between. The CDR3 DNA reads TGCGCCAGCAGCTTGGGAGGGACAAGGAAAGTCGATGAGCAGTTCTTC. It encodes CASSLGGTRKVDEQFF.

This sequence joins TRBV19 and TRBJ2-7, with a weak D call TRBD1 (6 bases). The CDR3 spans 15 residues. CDR1 is LNHDA and CDR2 is SQIVND in the germline V gene (reference sequence). V was cut by 1 base and J by 0 bases, with 10 bases left in between. CDR3: CASSIAGQTSYEQYF. CDR3 bases: TGTGCCAGTAGTATAGCTGGACAGACCTCCTACGAGCAGTACTTC.

This clone was recorded at least ten times. The rearrangement joins TRBV30 to TRBJ1-2; 9 bases align to TRBD1. The ends lost 5 bases at V and 2 bases at J; junction bases unmatched: 0. Germline CDR1 and CDR2: GTSNPN and SVGIG (reference sequence). This CDR3 contains 12 residues. The CDR3 protein is CAWDRGNYGYTF. CDR3 nucleotide sequence: TGTGCCTGGGACAGGGGGAACTATGGCTACACCTTC.

The rearrangement uses TRBV11-3 and TRBJ2-5; 13 nucleotides match TRBD2. CDR1 and CDR2 from the germline V gene are SGHNT and YENEEA. The CDR3 is 15 amino acids. J gave up 5 bases and V 5 bases, and 5 bases lay outside the gene matches. CDR3 sequence (DNA): TGTGCCAGCAGCCTAGGACTAGCGGGGGTTGAGACCCAGTACTTC. It yields the protein CASSLGLAGVETQYF.

The V and J genes are TRBV6-1 and TRBJ1-5; 9 positions agree with TRBD1. The V gene's germline CDR1 is MNHNS and CDR2 SASEGT. The CDR3 length is 15 residues. Trimming cost V 7 bases and J 4 bases; bases outside gene matches: 8. In DNA, the CDR3 is TGTGCCAGCACCCCCGGGACAGGGCGGAATCAGCCCCAGCATTTT. Translation: CASTPGTGRNQPQHF.

This clone was observed a few times. The rearrangement links TRBV29-1 to TRBJ1-2; possibly TRBD1 for D (5 bases). Germline CDR1 and CDR2: SQVTM and ANQGSEA. The CDR3 loop spans 17 amino acids. The V end lost 2 bases, the J end lost 2 bases, and 21 bases lay between the germline ends. The CDR3 here is CSVEWFLGDRENYGYTF. The CDR3, as DNA: TGCAGCGTTGAATGGTTTTTGGGCGACAGAGAGAACTATGGCTACACCTTC.

Worth noting for this clone: A read error may account for a junction end that differs from germline. In DNA, the CDR3 is TGTGCCAGCAGCTTAGGGGACAGGGGCCGTCAAGCTTCCTTT. This codes for CASSLGDRGRQASF. The V and J genes are TRBV7-8 and TRBJ1-1; 10 bases line up with TRBD1. The CDR3 sequence is 14 residues long. Germline CDR1 reads SGHVS; CDR2 reads FQNEAQ.

V gene TRBV7-2 combines with J gene TRBJ1-1; D uncertain. V lost 1 base, J lost 2 bases, and 5 bases lay in between. This CDR3 comprises 13 residues. CDR1 and CDR2 (germline): SGHTA, FQGNSA. Here the CDR3 DNA reads TGTGCCAGCAGCTTAGAGACTAACACTGAAGCTTTCTTT. Amino acids: CASSLETNTEAFF.

The chain combines TRBV6-1 with TRBJ2-1; D is ambiguous. Trimming pared 6 bases from V and 2 bases from J, leaving 14 bases between. CDR1 is MNHNS and CDR2 is SASEGT in the germline V gene. This CDR3 contains 15 residues. Here the CDR3 DNA reads TGTGCCAGCAGCAACTCTGCGGTTCCCTACAATGAGCAGTTCTTC. As protein: CASSNSAVPYNEQFF.

The rearrangement joins TRBV5-4 to TRBJ1-5; D remains unclear. V lost 4 bases and J 5 bases, leaving 10 bases between the germline ends. The CDR3 totals 13 residues. Germline-derived CDR1 and CDR2 are SGHNT and YYREEE (reference sequence). CDR3 nucleotide sequence: TGTGCCAGCAGCCCTGGCTTCGATCAGCCCCAGCATTTT. Its translation: CASSPGFDQPQHF.

V usage is TRBV6-5 and J usage is TRBJ2-7; the match to TRBD2 covers 12 bases. Germline CDR1 MNHEY, CDR2 SVGAGI. CDR3 length: 15 amino acids. V shed 6 bases and J 5 bases; nucleotides not matched to a gene: 8. The CDR3 sequence is CASSSPTSGGDEQYF. For the CDR3, the DNA is TGTGCCAGCAGCTCCCCGACTAGCGGGGGCGACGAGCAGTACTTC.

The chain has TRBV7-2 and TRBJ1-4, with TRBD1 as a possible D gene (6 bases). Trimming left V 1 base short and J 8 bases short, with 17 bases between. The CDR3 contains 16 residues. Germline V lookup: CDR1 SGHTA, CDR2 FQGNSA. Here the CDR3 reads CASSLDTPGVREKLFF. The CDR3 DNA sequence: TGTGCCAGCAGCTTAGATACCCCAGGGGTTAGAGAAAAACTGTTTTTT.

This clone was seen a handful of times. V and J are TRBV4-3 and TRBJ2-3; no firm D call. The germline V gene encodes CDR1 LGHNA and CDR2 YSLEER. The V gene lost 6 bases and the J gene lost 0 bases, with 7 bases spanning the gap. The CDR3 has 13 residues. CDR3: CASSSGSTDTQYF. CDR3 sequence (DNA): TGCGCCAGCAGTTCCGGGAGCACAGATACGCAGTATTTT.

The genes are TRBV28 and TRBJ1-1; weak D call: TRBD1 (5 bases). CDR3 size: 14 residues. Trimming stripped 4 bases from V and 0 bases from J, with 9 bases between. CDR1 MDHEN and CDR2 SYDVKM come from the germline V gene. CDR3 sequence (DNA): TGTGCCAGCAGTTCCCAGGGATTGAACACTGAAGCTTTCTTT. This codes for CASSSQGLNTEAFF.

This clone was picked up one time. This chain links TRBV7-9 with TRBJ1-2, with 8 bases lining up with TRBD1. Looked up from germline, CDR1 is SEHNR and CDR2 is FQNEAQ (reference sequence). V was clipped by 8 bases and J by 6 bases; unmatched bases: 14. The CDR3 is 15 residues long. The CDR3 here is CASYQFSDRGHGYTF. Written as DNA, the CDR3 is TGTGCCAGCTACCAATTTAGCGACAGGGGCCATGGCTACACCTTC.

The chain employs TRBV2 and TRBJ1-2; 8 nucleotides agree with TRBD1. The ends lost 7 bases at V and 7 bases at J; junction bases unmatched: 11. This CDR3 contains 14 residues. Looked up from germline, CDR1 is SNHLY and CDR2 is FYNNEI. CDR3 coding DNA: TGTGCCAGCATCGAACTAGGACAGGGCATTGGCTACACCTTC. This gives the protein CASIELGQGIGYTF.

The DNA for the CDR3 is TGTGCCAGCAGTGACAGGGACTATGGCTACACCTTC. Translating gives CASSDRDYGYTF. This rearrangement joins TRBV2 to TRBJ1-2; a possible D gene is TRBD1 (5 bases). Germline CDR1 reads SNHLY; CDR2 reads FYNNEI. V was cut by 3 bases and J by 3 bases, with 5 bases left in between. There are 12 residues in the CDR3.

A few counts support this clone. The rearrangement joins TRBV2 to TRBJ1-2; TRBD1 matches 9 bases. The ends lost 8 bases at V and 8 bases at J; junction bases unmatched: 9. This CDR3 region has 13 residues. Germline CDR1 SNHLY, CDR2 FYNNEI. DNA of the CDR3: TGTGCCAGCCTACAGGGGGCACGAGGAGGCTACACCTTC. It codes for CASLQGARGGYTF.

A remark on this clone: One end of the junction is discordant with germline, which a read error may explain. This sequence joins TRBV5-1 and TRBJ1-2; 9 bases match TRBD1. This CDR3 is 14 amino acids long. Germline CDR1 and CDR2: SGHRS and YFSETQ. CDR3 bases: TGCGCCAGCAGCCAACAGGGGGCTAACGATGGCTACACCTTC. This encodes CASSQQGANDGYTF.